The text below deals with one TCR beta chain. Its target is not known. This specimen comes from a study of cytomegalovirus exposure and HLA in healthy donors. Study conclusions and caveats: Clonal expansion, a later analysis showed, was greater in HLA-associated TCR beta chains than in equally common others. Researchers left out some V segments, among them TRBV6-2 and TRBV6-3, as indistinguishable.

There are 15 residues in the CDR3. Per the germline V gene, CDR1 is GTSNPN and CDR2 is SVGIG (reference sequence). The J segment lost 7 bases and the V segment lost 0 bases, leaving 6 bases of the junction unmatched. The PCR made use of 60 Vbeta and 13 Jbeta primers. Method: immunoSEQ multiplex PCR; TCRdb's copy keeps in-frame clones and lacks some. The repertoire holds some 160,000 clones, with about two thirds as singletons. The rearrangement joins TRBV30 to TRBJ2-1; TRBD2 matches at 10 bases. This clonotype was sampled from a man in his forties in good health and CMV-seronegative. Sample: PBMCs. The CDR3 reads CAWSVRAGGPNEQFF. The CDR3 DNA is TGTGCCTGGAGTGTACGAGCGGGAGGGCCTAATGAGCAGTTCTTC.